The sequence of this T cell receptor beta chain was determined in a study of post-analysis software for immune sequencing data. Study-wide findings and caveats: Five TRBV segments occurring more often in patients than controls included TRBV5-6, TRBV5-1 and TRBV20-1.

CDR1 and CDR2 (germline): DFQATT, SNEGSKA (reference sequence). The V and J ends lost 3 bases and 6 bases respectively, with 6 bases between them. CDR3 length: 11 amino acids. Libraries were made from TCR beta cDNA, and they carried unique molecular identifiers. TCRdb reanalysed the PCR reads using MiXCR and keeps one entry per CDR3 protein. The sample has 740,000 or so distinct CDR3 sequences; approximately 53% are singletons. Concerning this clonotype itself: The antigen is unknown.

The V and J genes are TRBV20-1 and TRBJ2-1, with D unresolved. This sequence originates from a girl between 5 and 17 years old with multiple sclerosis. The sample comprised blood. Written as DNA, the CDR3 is TGCAGTGCTAGGCTGCGCAATGAGCAGTTCTTC. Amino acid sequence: CSARLRNEQFF.